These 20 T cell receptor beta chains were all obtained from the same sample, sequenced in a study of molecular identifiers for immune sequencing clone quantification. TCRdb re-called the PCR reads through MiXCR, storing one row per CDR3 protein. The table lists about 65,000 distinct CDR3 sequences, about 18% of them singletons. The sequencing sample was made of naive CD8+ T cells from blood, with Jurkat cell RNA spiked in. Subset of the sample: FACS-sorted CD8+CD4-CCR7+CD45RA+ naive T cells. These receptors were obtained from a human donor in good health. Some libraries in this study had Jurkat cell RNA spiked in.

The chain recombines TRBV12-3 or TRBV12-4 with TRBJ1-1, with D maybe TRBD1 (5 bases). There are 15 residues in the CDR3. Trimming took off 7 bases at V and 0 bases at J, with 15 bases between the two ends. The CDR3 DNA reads TGTGCCAGCAATCCCCCCAGGGTTTTGAACACTGAAGCTTTCTTT. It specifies CASNPPRVLNTEAFF.

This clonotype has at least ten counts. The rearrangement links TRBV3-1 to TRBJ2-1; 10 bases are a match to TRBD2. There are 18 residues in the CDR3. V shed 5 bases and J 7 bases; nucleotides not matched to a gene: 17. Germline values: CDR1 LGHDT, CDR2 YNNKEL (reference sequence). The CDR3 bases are TGTGCCAGCAGCAAATACTCTAGCGGGAGTAGCATTACGAATGAGCAGTTCTTC. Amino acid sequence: CASSKYSSGSSITNEQFF.

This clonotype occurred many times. DNA for the CDR3: TGTGCCAGCAGTTTAAGACGGGGTTTTTACGAGCAGTACTTC. This gives the protein CASSLRRGFYEQYF. V gene TRBV27 combines with J gene TRBJ2-7; D might be TRBD2 (5 bases). Germline assignment: CDR1 MNHEY and CDR2 SMNVEV (reference sequence). V was pared by 2 bases and J by 4 bases, with 12 bases between. The CDR3 runs to 14 residues.

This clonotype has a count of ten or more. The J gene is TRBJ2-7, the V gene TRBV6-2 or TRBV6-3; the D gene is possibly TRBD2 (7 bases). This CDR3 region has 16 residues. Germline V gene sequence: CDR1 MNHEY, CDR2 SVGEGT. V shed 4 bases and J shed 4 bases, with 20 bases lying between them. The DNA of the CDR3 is TGTGCCAGCAGTTGGACAGCAGGTACGGGAGGTTACGAGCAGTACTTC. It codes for CASSWTAGTGGYEQYF.

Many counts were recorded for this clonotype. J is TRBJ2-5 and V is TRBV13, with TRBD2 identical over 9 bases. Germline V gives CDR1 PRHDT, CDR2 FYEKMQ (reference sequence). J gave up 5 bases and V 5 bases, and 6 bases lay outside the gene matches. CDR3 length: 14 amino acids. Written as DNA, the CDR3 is TGTGCCAGCAGCCGTAGCGGGAGTGGTGAGACCCAGTACTTC. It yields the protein CASSRSGSGETQYF.

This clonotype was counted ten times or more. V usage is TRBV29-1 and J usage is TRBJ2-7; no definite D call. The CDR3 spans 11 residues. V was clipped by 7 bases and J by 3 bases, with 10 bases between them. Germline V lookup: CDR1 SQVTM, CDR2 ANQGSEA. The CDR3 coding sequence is TGCAGCGGAATGGCTGACTACGAGCAGTACTTC. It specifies CSGMADYEQYF.

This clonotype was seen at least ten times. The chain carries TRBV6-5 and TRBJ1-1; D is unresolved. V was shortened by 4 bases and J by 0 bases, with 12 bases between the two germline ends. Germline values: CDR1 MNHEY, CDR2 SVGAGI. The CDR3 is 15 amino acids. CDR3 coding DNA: TGTGCCAGCAGTTTTGGTGAGCTAATGAACACTGAAGCTTTCTTT. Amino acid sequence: CASSFGELMNTEAFF.

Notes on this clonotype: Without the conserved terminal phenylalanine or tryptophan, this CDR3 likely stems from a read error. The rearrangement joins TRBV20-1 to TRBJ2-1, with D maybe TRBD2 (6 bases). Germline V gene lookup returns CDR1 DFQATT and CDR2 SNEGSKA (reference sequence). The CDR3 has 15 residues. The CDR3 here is CSARDRESSYNEQFL. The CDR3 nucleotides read TGCAGTGCCAGAGATCGGGAGAGCTCCTACAATGAGCAGTTCCTC.

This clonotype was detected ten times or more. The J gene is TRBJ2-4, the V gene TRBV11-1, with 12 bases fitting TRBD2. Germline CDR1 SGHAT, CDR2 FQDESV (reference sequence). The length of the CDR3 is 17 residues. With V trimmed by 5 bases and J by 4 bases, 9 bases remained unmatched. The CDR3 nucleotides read TGTGCCAGCAGCACCCGGACTAGCGGGGCCCTTAAAAACATTCAGTACTTC. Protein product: CASSTRTSGALKNIQYF.

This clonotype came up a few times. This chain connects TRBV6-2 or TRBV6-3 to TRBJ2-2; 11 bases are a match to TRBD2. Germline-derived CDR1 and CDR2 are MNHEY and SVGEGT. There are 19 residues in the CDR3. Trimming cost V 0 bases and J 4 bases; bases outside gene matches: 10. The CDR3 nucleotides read TGTGCCAGCAGTTACTCACCTCTCTTAGCGGGAGGGATCACCGGGGAGCTGTTTTTT. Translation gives CASSYSPLLAGGITGELFF.

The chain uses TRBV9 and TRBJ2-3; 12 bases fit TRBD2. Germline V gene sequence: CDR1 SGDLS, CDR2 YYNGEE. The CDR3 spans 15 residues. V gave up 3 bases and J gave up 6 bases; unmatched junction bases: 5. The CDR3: CASSEGLAGWDTQYF. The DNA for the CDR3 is TGTGCCAGCAGCGAGGGACTAGCGGGCTGGGATACGCAGTATTTT.

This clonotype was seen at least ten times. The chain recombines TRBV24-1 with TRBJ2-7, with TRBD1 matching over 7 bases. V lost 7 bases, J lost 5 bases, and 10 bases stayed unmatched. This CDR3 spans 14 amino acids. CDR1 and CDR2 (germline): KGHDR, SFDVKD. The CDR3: CATSPGQLFHEQYF. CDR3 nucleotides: TGTGCCACCAGCCCGGGACAGCTGTTCCACGAGCAGTACTTC.

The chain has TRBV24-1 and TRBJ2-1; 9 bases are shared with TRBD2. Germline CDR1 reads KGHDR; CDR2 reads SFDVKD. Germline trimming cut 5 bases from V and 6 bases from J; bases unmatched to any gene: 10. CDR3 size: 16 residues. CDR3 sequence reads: CATSGFSGSGINEQFF. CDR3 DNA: TGTGCCACCAGTGGATTTAGCGGGAGCGGGATCAATGAGCAGTTCTTC.

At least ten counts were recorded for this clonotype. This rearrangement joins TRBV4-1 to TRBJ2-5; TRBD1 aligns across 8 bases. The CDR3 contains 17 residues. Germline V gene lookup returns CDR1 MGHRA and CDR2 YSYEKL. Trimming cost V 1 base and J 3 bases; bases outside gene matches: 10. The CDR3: CASSQAMRADREETQYF. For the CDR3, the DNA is TGCGCCAGCAGCCAAGCAATGAGGGCGGACAGGGAAGAGACCCAGTACTTC.

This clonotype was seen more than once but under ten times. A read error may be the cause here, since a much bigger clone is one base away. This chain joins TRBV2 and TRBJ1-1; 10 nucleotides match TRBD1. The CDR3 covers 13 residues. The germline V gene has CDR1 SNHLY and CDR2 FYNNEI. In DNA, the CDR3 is TGTGCCGGCAGGAGACAGGGGGCTACTGAAGCTTTCTTT. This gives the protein CAGRRQGATEAFF.

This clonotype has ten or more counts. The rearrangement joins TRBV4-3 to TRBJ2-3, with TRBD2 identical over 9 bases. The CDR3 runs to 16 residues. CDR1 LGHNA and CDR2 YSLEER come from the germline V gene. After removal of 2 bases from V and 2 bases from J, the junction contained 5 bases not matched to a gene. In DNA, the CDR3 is TGCGCCAGCAGCCAATTAGCGGGAGAAGCCACAGATACGCAGTATTTT. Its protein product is CASSQLAGEATDTQYF.

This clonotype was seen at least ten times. CDR3 protein: CASSIGLADYEQYF. As DNA, the CDR3 is TGTGCCAGTAGTATCGGACTAGCGGATTACGAGCAGTACTTC. The rearrangement joins TRBV19 to TRBJ2-7, with 10 bases fitting TRBD2. This CDR3 comprises 14 residues. With V trimmed by 3 bases and J by 4 bases, 3 bases remained unmatched. Germline V gene sequence: CDR1 LNHDA, CDR2 SQIVND (reference sequence).

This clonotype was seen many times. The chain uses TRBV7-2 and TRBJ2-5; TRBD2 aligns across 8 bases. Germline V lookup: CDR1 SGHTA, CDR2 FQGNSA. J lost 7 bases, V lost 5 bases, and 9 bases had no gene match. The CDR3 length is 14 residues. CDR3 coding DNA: TGTGCCAGCAGCGAAGGGACTAGTCAGTGGACCCAGTACTTC. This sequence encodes CASSEGTSQWTQYF.

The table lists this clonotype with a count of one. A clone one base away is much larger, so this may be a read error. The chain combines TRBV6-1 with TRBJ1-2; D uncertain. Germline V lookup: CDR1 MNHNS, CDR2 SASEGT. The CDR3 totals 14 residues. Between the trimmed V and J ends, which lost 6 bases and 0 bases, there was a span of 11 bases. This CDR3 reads CASSWAGANYGYTF. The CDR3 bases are TGTGCCAGCAGCTGGGCAGGAGCTAACTATGGCTACACCTTC.

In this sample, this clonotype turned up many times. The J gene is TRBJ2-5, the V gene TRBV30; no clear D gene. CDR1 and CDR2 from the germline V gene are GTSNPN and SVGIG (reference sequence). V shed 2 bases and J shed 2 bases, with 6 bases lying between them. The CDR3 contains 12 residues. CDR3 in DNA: TGTGCCTGGAGTTCCCCTCAAGAGACCCAGTACTTC. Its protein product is CAWSSPQETQYF.